This TCR beta chain was sequenced during a study of PD-1 blockade in classical Hodgkin lymphoma. Overall study: Administration of nivolumab to patients was at 3 mg/kg intravenously every 2 weeks. Study-wide points: Newly diagnosed patients had baseline TCR diversity that was reportedly lower than that of healthy donors.

The assay was immunoSEQ multiplex PCR, and TCRdb's table has in-frame clones only and misses some. The sample includes around 36,000 clones, approximately 87% of them seen just once. As concerns this clone: What it binds is unknown.

Brentuximab vedotin exposure varied among the patients, all of whom had relapsed after autologous stem cell transplantation. The V gene's germline CDR1 is GTSNPN and CDR2 SVGIG (reference sequence). CDR3 length: 15 amino acids. Trimming shortened V by 0 bases and J by 8 bases, and 16 bases separated the two germline ends. The sequence was collected from a human donor with classical Hodgkin lymphoma. This chain uses TRBV30 with TRBJ1-4; D remains unclear. The sequences come from peripheral blood mononuclear cells (PBMCs), collected at baseline. In DNA form, the CDR3 reads TGTGCCTGGAGTGTTTGGGTCAGATCGGAAGAAAAACTGTTTTTT. Its translation: CAWSVWVRSEEKLFF.